This T cell receptor beta chain was identified in a study of T cells after yellow fever vaccination. About the study: Preparation used SMART-Seq v4 Ultra Low Input for the low-cell-number fractions. Study-wide findings and caveats: The appearance of a small share of clonotypes in both CD4 and CD8 compartments was observed.

Germline CDR1 MNHEY, CDR2 SMNVEV (reference sequence). Trimming removed 1 base from V and 2 bases from J, with 14 bases in between. The CDR3 is 16 amino acids. TCRdb redid the calling of the 5' RACE reads with MiXCR, one entry per CDR3 protein. The sample lists tens of thousands of distinct CDR3 sequences; roughly 4.5% were seen once. This clonotype was picked up many times. Antigen: not known. V and J are TRBV27 and TRBJ1-1; D is unresolved. Here the sequenced sample was CD8+ T cells sorted from PBMCs, taken 5 days after the yellow fever booster vaccination. The sequence was obtained from a man aged 25-40 years who received the YFV17D yellow fever vaccine. The DNA of the CDR3 is TGTGCCAGCAGTTTATTTGGCCCCGGGCTCAACACTGAAGCTTTCTTT. Encoded protein: CASSLFGPGLNTEAFF.